These T cell receptor beta chains were read from a single sample in a study of CD8+ T cells in alopecia areata. Generated by immunoSEQ multiplex PCR, the TCRdb table keeps only in-frame clones and is missing some. The sample records about 130,000 clones, 45% to 50% being singletons. The sequenced sample was CD8+ T cells sorted from blood, obtained at week 0. All receptors come from a human donor with alopecia areata. Each CDR3 is given with its conserved first and last residue. The D gene is left open where the match is weak. Size is omitted from some rows. Given values are once, few, many or a class for expanded clones.

size: .; D: .; J: TRBJ2-2; V: TRBV30; DNA: TGTGCCTGGAGTGTACTCGAATTATCGAACACCGGGGAGCTGTTTTTT; CDR3: CAWSVLELSNTGELFF
size: .; D: .; J: TRBJ1-2; V: TRBV4-2; DNA: TGTGCCAGCAGCCAGGGAGCCGAGGGAGCTAACTATGGCTACACCTTC; CDR3: CASSQGAEGANYGYTF
size: .; D: TRBD2; J: TRBJ2-5; V: TRBV15; DNA: TGTGCCACCAGCGGCCGGGGGGGCCTGTTAGAGACCCAGTACTTC; CDR3: CATSGRGGLLETQYF
size: few; D: .; J: TRBJ2-7; V: TRBV7-9; DNA: TGTGCCAGCAGCCTTCAAGGGCGCTCCTACGAGCAGTACTTC; CDR3: CASSLQGRSYEQYF
size: once; D: .; J: TRBJ1-2; V: TRBV29-1; DNA: TGCAGCGTTGATCAGGGAGGCCATGGCTACACCTTC; CDR3: CSVDQGGHGYTF
size: .; D: .; J: TRBJ2-7; V: TRBV7-9; DNA: TGTGCCAGCAGCTTGGGGGAACGGGCGACGTACGAGCAGTACTTC; CDR3: CASSLGERATYEQYF
size: few; D: .; J: TRBJ2-7; V: TRBV11-2; DNA: TGTGCCAGCAGCTTAGGGACAACCTACGAGCAGTACTTC; CDR3: CASSLGTTYEQYF
size: .; D: .; J: TRBJ2-1; V: TRBV29-1; DNA: TGCAGCGTTGAGGAAGGCAGGGCGGATGAGCAGTTCTTC; CDR3: CSVEEGRADEQFF
size: once; D: TRBD2; J: TRBJ2-1; V: TRBV7-8; DNA: TGTGCCAGCAGCTTAATGTTTCTAGCGGGGGATGAGCAGTTCTTC; CDR3: CASSLMFLAGDEQFF
size: .; D: TRBD2; J: TRBJ2-7; V: TRBV5-6; DNA: TGTGCCAGCAGTCCCGGGACTAGCTTTTTCGAGCAGTACTTC; CDR3: CASSPGTSFFEQYF
size: .; D: .; J: TRBJ1-1; V: TRBV23-1; DNA: TGCGCCAGCAGTCAATTCCCGGGACAAGGGGGATATACTGAAGCTTTCTTT; CDR3: CASSQFPGQGGYTEAFF
size: .; D: TRBD2; J: TRBJ2-7; V: TRBV27; DNA: TGTGCCAGCAGTTTGGAGCTAGCGGGGTACGAGCAGTACTTC; CDR3: CASSLELAGYEQYF